This section outlines one T cell receptor beta chain sequence together with its context. The target antigen is unknown. This sample includes further DNA sequences coding for the same CDR3. Naive CD8 cells were CD45RO-negative, positively selected for CCR7, excluding terminally differentiated effector memory CD45RA+ cells. Profiled with immunoSEQ multiplex PCR; TCRdb holds only in-frame clones, not every one. The sample has 1.5 million to 2.5 million clones, about 95% seen once. This sample is part of a study of shared clonotypes between healthy human individuals. Points from the study as a whole: Generation probabilities were higher for clonotypes shared across all four sorted-subset donors than for unshared ones. Represented genetic and exposure-history diversity was restricted by having few donors.

The CDR3 contains 13 residues. Germline CDR1 and CDR2: LNHDA and SQIVND (reference sequence). With 5 bases removed from V and 3 bases from J, the gap between germline ends came to 11 bases. The sequencing input was naive CD8+ T cells sorted from blood. The TCR originated in a man aged 18 to 35 in good health. The V call is TRBV19, the J call TRBJ2-7; TRBD1 might be the D (6 bases). CDR3 in DNA: TGTGCCAGTAGTTACAGGGAGAGCTACGAGCAGTACTTC. Encoded protein: CASSYRESYEQYF. Supplemented by reference TRBV19 and TRBJ2-7, the full variable domain reads DGGITQSPKYLFRKEGQNVTLSCEQNLNHDAMYWYRQDPGQGLRLIYYSQIVNDFQKGDIAEGYSVSREKKESFPLTVTSAQKNPTAFYLCASSYRESYEQYFGPGTRLTVT.